Each of the 5 T cell receptor beta chains below was sequenced from the same sample in a study of CD8+ T cells in alopecia areata. Sample treatment: oral pan-JAK inhibitor, 5-10 mg twice daily. Reverse transcription of extracted RNA yielded cDNA, which provided the sequencing template. TCRdb's copy holds only in-frame clones and misses some; the assay was immunoSEQ multiplex PCR. Here the sample spans approximately 150,000 clones, about 85% being singletons. The specimen was CD8+ T cells sorted from blood, collected at week 4, from a patient treated with tofacitinib. The receptors originated from a human donor with alopecia areata.

This chain links TRBV6-5 with TRBJ2-7; no reliable D call. CDR1 and CDR2 from the germline V gene are MNHEY and SVGAGI. CDR3 length: 15 residues. V was trimmed by 0 bases and J by 3 bases, leaving 12 bases between them. CDR3 residues: CASSYSLARDYEQYF. In nucleotides, the CDR3 is TGTGCCAGCAGTTACTCGTTGGCTAGAGACTACGAGCAGTACTTC.

This chain connects TRBV29-1 to TRBJ1-1, with 8 nucleotides matching TRBD1. Germline assignment: CDR1 SQVTM and CDR2 ANQGSEA. J gave up 6 bases and V 4 bases, and 4 bases lay outside the gene matches. CDR3 length: 12 amino acids. The CDR3 is CSVGTGRSEAFF. The CDR3 nucleotides read TGCAGCGTTGGGACAGGGAGATCTGAAGCTTTCTTT.

The CDR3: CSARTRSEQFF. Here the CDR3 DNA reads TGCAGTGCTAGGACCAGGAGTGAGCAGTTCTTC. V gene TRBV20-1 combines with J gene TRBJ2-1; D is ambiguous. The CDR3 is 11 amino acids. The V end lost 3 bases, the J end lost 9 bases, and 9 bases lay between the germline ends. CDR1 is DFQATT, CDR2 SNEGSKA, per germline (reference sequence).

The rearrangement uses TRBV7-9 and TRBJ2-3, with D possibly called TRBD1 or TRBD2 (5 bases each). CDR3 length equals 15 residues. Germline V gene data show CDR1 as SEHNR and CDR2 as FQNEAQ (reference sequence). Trimming stripped 4 bases from V and 0 bases from J, with 11 bases between. CDR3 DNA: TGTGCCAGCAGCTCAGGGACGCAGAGCACAGATACGCAGTATTTT. This encodes CASSSGTQSTDTQYF.

This clone was seen a handful of times. This chain links TRBV29-1 with TRBJ2-1; 11 positions match TRBD2. CDR1 SQVTM and CDR2 ANQGSEA come from the germline V gene. The CDR3 is made up of 17 amino acids. Unmatched junction bases numbered 7, after V lost 3 bases and J lost 0 bases. CDR3 loop: CSVDGLAGVSSYNEQFF. CDR3 in DNA: TGCAGCGTTGATGGACTAGCGGGCGTCAGCTCCTACAATGAGCAGTTCTTC.